This record concerns one TCR beta chain sequence. The assay was immunoSEQ multiplex PCR, and TCRdb's table has in-frame clones only and misses some. The table shows tens of thousands of clones, with roughly 89% occurring only once. This entry comes from a study of blood T cell repertoires in COVID-19. Turning to the study itself: The United States, Italy and Spain supplied acute and convalescent COVID-19 samples.

The CDR3 is made up of 16 amino acids. V lost 4 bases and J 0 bases, leaving 14 bases between the germline ends. Germline CDR1 and CDR2: SGHDN and FVKESK. This chain connects TRBV14 to TRBJ2-3, with D hard to call. The sequenced sample consisted of peripheral blood. This receptor was obtained from a woman aged 45-60 years with active COVID-19. This CDR3 is CASSPRYGGSTDTQYF. DNA for the CDR3: TGTGCCAGCAGCCCTCGTTACGGCGGAAGCACAGATACGCAGTATTTT. Together with reference TRBV14 and TRBJ2-3, the CDR3 gives the full variable domain: EAGVTQFPSHSVIEKGQTVTLRCDPISGHDNLYWYRRVMGKEIKFLLHFVKESKQDESGMPNNRFLAERTGGTYSTLKVQPAELEDSGVYFCASSPRYGGSTDTQYFGPGTRLTVL.